The clone carrying this T cell receptor (beta chain) was detected a few times. The antigen remains undetermined. This PCR relied on a set of 60 Vbeta primers and 13 Jbeta primers. The protocol was immunoSEQ multiplex PCR, while the TCRdb copy is restricted to in-frame clones and leaves out a portion. The data contain under 55,000 clones, over 60% of them singletons. At collection, donors were nominally healthy, but unrecorded immune exposures were probable. The record originates from a study of cytomegalovirus exposure and HLA in healthy donors. Findings and caveats of the study: A later analysis reportedly found fewer N-insertions in an Asian-associated ancestry cluster than the roughly 670-donor mean. As was reported, the classifier diagnosed cytomegalovirus status with high specificity and sensitivity.

This CDR3 has 15 residues. Per the germline V gene, CDR1 is LNHDA and CDR2 is SQIVND (reference sequence). The J segment lost 1 base and the V segment lost 7 bases, leaving 4 bases of the junction unmatched. The chain couples TRBV19 to TRBJ1-1, with 12 nucleotides matching TRBD1. This receptor was obtained from a man aged 25-40 years in good health and CMV-seropositive. The sample comprised PBMCs. CDR3 sequence reads: CASNLGQGANTEAFF. In DNA, the CDR3 is TGTGCCAGTAACCTGGGACAGGGGGCGAACACTGAAGCTTTCTTT. Complete variable domain (other parts from reference TRBV19 and TRBJ1-1): DGGITQSPKYLFRKEGQNVTLSCEQNLNHDAMYWYRQDPGQGLRLIYYSQIVNDFQKGDIAEGYSVSREKKESFPLTVTSAQKNPTAFYLCASNLGQGANTEAFFGQGTRLTVV.